This T cell receptor beta chain was found in a study of blood T cell repertoires in COVID-19 (dated by TCRdb to 2018 to 2021). Notes on the research overall: Samples from collaborators originated in the United States, Italy and Spain and spanned both the acute and convalescent phases of COVID-19. The samples were drawn from the first 160 participants of the ongoing ImmuneRACE study and from 1,254 subjects provided by 6 global collaborators. Deeply sampled blood TCRbeta repertoires from subjects exposed to, actively infected with, or recovered from COVID-19 were included in the dataset. The sample metadata nearly always contained a de-identified subject ID, COVID-19 status, age in years and sex. The repertoires were released in a freely available public database meant as a resource for research on the immune response to SARS-CoV-2. The prospective study material was composed of cDNA or gDNA derived from T cells, B-cell-depleted T cells, or PBMCs. Where available, HLA class I and class II types were taken from metadata supplied by the sample provider and were not determined by assay-based typing. The study at large found these results: The amount of clinical and demographic metadata varied by source and participant and was provided uncurated.

The immunoSEQ Assay, a bias-controlled multiplex PCR, was used to amplify TCRbeta CDR3 regions from genomic DNA. The paper's data handling went like this. The number of nucleated cells in each sample was estimated from the amplification of reference gene primers within the assay. Sequence reads were collapsed and filtered to measure the absolute abundance of every unique TCRbeta CDR3 rearrangement. Productive Simpson clonality was computed per sample as the square root of Simpson's diversity index over productive rearrangements. The source is immuneACCESS, and TCRdb retained only in-frame sequences with V and J called. Part of the clones is not carried over; for the studies checked, unresolved V genes explain less than half of this, and the remainder is unexplained. Clone size and the V and J calls come from that table; the DNA yielded D and trimming. The sample records 81,000 or so clones, about 82% of which are singletons. Together, the top ten hold under 8.5% of the sample.

Remarks on this clone: Its antigen has not been determined. The sample holds no much larger clone one base away, and base qualities are not on file.

The CDR3, from cysteine to phenylalanine, totals 12 residues. The read is trimmed to its CDR3 DNA, 36 bases read in frame from base 1. The junction carries 6 bases between V and J, which are trimmed by 3 bases and 3 bases respectively. As encoded in the germline V gene, CDR1 is ENHRY while CDR2 is SYGVKD. The collaborating institutions used their own protocols to collect whole blood in K2EDTA tubes. For TCRbeta analysis, collaborator samples were shipped as frozen whole blood, as isolated PBMCs, or as DNA extracted from either sample type. This sequence originates from a man aged 45-60 years with active COVID-19. Sequencing used peripheral blood. The rearrangement combines TRBV10-3 with TRBJ2-7, with the D gene uncertain. The CDR3 is CAISDRSYEQYF. The DNA reads as follows: TGTGCCATCAGTGATAGGAGCTACGAGCAGTACTTC.